Below, 21 T cell receptor beta chains from the same sample are listed, as sequenced in a study of blood T cell repertoires in COVID-19. The data were produced by immunoSEQ multiplex PCR, yet TCRdb's version contains in-frame clones alone and is incomplete. The data hold around 250,000 clones, with around nine tenths observed a single time. Sequencing was done on a sample of PBMCs or T cells enriched from blood (not recorded which). Receptors were obtained from a woman aged 25 to 39 who had recovered from COVID-19.

The rearrangement joins TRBV7-2 to TRBJ2-2; D gene unclear. Germline V gene lookup returns CDR1 SGHTA and CDR2 FQGNSA. V lost 3 bases to trimming and J lost 6 bases, with 14 bases between them. CDR3 length equals 15 residues. CDR3 in DNA: TGTGCCAGCAGCTTTCGTTTTAATGTCCCCGGGGAGCTGTTTTTT. Translating it yields CASSFRFNVPGELFF.

The rearrangement joins TRBV11-3 to TRBJ2-1, with D unclear. The CDR3 extends over 13 amino acids. The germline V and J ends were trimmed by 0 bases and 6 bases, with 6 bases remaining between them. The germline V gene has CDR1 SGHNT and CDR2 YENEEA. This CDR3 is CASSLDRSNEQFF. CDR3 coding DNA: TGTGCCAGCAGCTTAGACAGATCCAATGAGCAGTTCTTC.

The chain uses TRBV7-8 and TRBJ1-3; D gene ambiguous. This CDR3 contains 12 residues. The V end lost 5 bases, the J end lost 7 bases, and 9 bases lay between the germline ends. CDR1 and CDR2 (germline): SGHVS, FQNEAQ. CDR3 DNA sequence: TGTGCCAGCAGCCCCTCCCGTAACACCATATATTTT. This codes for CASSPSRNTIYF.

V and J are TRBV28 and TRBJ1-2; D remains ambiguous. V was trimmed by 3 bases and J by 8 bases, leaving 7 bases between them. CDR3 length: 11 amino acids. The germline V gene has CDR1 MDHEN and CDR2 SYDVKM. CDR3 region: CASSFSFGYTF. CDR3 coding DNA: TGTGCCAGCAGTTTCTCCTTCGGCTACACCTTC.

The chain joins TRBV19 to TRBJ2-1; D is undetermined. Trimming took off 3 bases at V and 0 bases at J, with 6 bases between the two ends. This CDR3 contains 14 residues. The germline V gene has CDR1 LNHDA and CDR2 SQIVND (reference sequence). The CDR3, as DNA: TGTGCCAGTAGTATCGAGAGCTCCTACAATGAGCAGTTCTTC. Translated, it gives CASSIESSYNEQFF.

The chain couples TRBV27 to TRBJ2-5, with TRBD2 matching over 7 bases. The CDR3 runs 15 residues. Germline assignment: CDR1 MNHEY and CDR2 SMNVEV (reference sequence). The junction had 4 bases not matched to a gene; V was cut back by 3 bases and J by 0 bases. The CDR3 loop reads CASSFTGGYQETQYF. CDR3 DNA: TGTGCCAGCAGTTTTACCGGGGGGTACCAAGAGACCCAGTACTTC.

On this clone itself: Within the sample, other DNA sequences also encode this same CDR3. V is TRBV30 and J is TRBJ1-1; perhaps TRBD1 as D (6 bases). Looked up from germline, CDR1 is GTSNPN and CDR2 is SVGIG (reference sequence). With 0 bases removed from V and 4 bases from J, the gap between germline ends came to 9 bases. The CDR3 is 13 amino acids. CDR3 in amino acids: CAWSVRGGTEAFF. In DNA, the CDR3 is TGTGCCTGGAGTGTCCGAGGGGGCACTGAAGCTTTCTTT.

In this sample, this clone turned up many times. The chain couples TRBV29-1 to TRBJ2-7; maybe TRBD2 (5 bases). With 4 bases removed from V and 6 bases from J, the gap between germline ends came to 10 bases. Germline CDR1 reads SQVTM; CDR2 reads ANQGSEA. This CDR3 is 11 amino acids long. The DNA of the CDR3 is TGCAGCGTTGCTATGGGGAGCGAGCAGTACTTC. Residues: CSVAMGSEQYF.

Note on this clone: Additional DNA sequences in this sample encode the identical CDR3. This chain uses TRBV27 with TRBJ1-1, with D possibly matching TRBD1 (6 bases). Germline loops: CDR1 MNHEY, CDR2 SMNVEV (reference sequence). This CDR3 is built from 14 residues. Trimming cost V 2 bases and J 1 base, with 8 bases left between them. CDR3 coding DNA: TGTGCCAGCAGTTTAAGGGGGAGGAACACTGAAGCTTTCTTT. This gives the protein CASSLRGRNTEAFF.

The rearrangement links TRBV3-1 (or the pseudogene TRBV3-2) to TRBJ2-3, with TRBD2 matching over 7 bases. CDR3 length equals 17 residues. Germline CDR1 LGHDT, CDR2 YNNKEL (reference sequence). V lost 3 bases, J lost 5 bases, and 14 bases stayed unmatched. CDR3 loop: CASSHPKGLQSLDTQYF. The CDR3 coding sequence is TGTGCCAGCAGCCACCCTAAGGGACTACAATCTCTAGATACGCAGTATTTT.

The DNA for the CDR3 is TGTGCCATCAGTGAGACAGGGTTTATAGATACGCAGTATTTT. Its translation is CAISETGFIDTQYF. The chain has TRBV10-3 and TRBJ2-3, with TRBD1 as a possible D gene (6 bases). Germline V lookup: CDR1 ENHRY, CDR2 SYGVKD. Trimming took 2 bases from V and 5 from J, leaving 11 bases between them. There are 14 residues in the CDR3.

This chain connects TRBV9 to TRBJ2-5, with D maybe TRBD2 (5 bases). Trimming shortened V by 0 bases and J by 3 bases, and 9 bases separated the two germline ends. This CDR3 is 14 amino acids long. CDR1 and CDR2 from the germline V gene are SGDLS and YYNGEE. The chain's CDR3 is CASSVGPGKETQYF. CDR3 nucleotide sequence: TGTGCCAGCAGCGTAGGGCCGGGGAAAGAGACCCAGTACTTC.

J is TRBJ1-5 and V is TRBV4-2, with 10 bases identical to TRBD1. V was pared by 4 bases and J by 4 bases, with 10 bases of the junction left unmatched. There are 17 residues in the CDR3. Germline CDR1 is LGHNA and CDR2 is YNFKEQ. Here the CDR3 DNA reads TGTGCCAGCAGCCTCGGGGTGGGACAGGGGACGAATCAGCCCCAGCATTTT. Protein: CASSLGVGQGTNQPQHF.

The sample holds one count of this clone. V gene TRBV28 combines with J gene TRBJ1-2, with TRBD1 identical over 8 bases. V lost 3 bases to trimming and J lost 8 bases; unmatched junction nucleotides: 8. This CDR3 has 14 amino acids. Germline CDR1 MDHEN, CDR2 SYDVKM. The CDR3 protein is CASSFPDRGGGYTF. CDR3 nucleotides: TGTGCCAGCAGTTTCCCCGACAGGGGTGGAGGCTACACCTTC.

V and J are TRBV28 and TRBJ2-7; 8 bases are a match to TRBD1. Per the germline V gene, CDR1 is MDHEN and CDR2 is SYDVKM. The CDR3 consists of 16 residues. Losses at the gene ends were 7 bases for V and 3 bases for J; bases not matched to a gene: 14. The chain's CDR3 is CASTPSDRGSDYEQYF. The DNA of the CDR3 is TGTGCCAGCACCCCCAGCGACAGGGGATCGGACTACGAGCAGTACTTC.

The V gene is TRBV27, the J gene TRBJ2-7; a weak D match, TRBD1 (5 bases). The V and J ends lost 5 bases and 4 bases respectively, with 18 bases between them. Per germline, CDR1 MNHEY and CDR2 SMNVEV (reference sequence). The CDR3 is 15 amino acids. The CDR3 DNA is TGTGCCAGCAGTCTTACGACAGCCCCGAGGTACGAGCAGTACTTC. This gives the protein CASSLTTAPRYEQYF.

CDR3 nucleotide sequence: TGCAGCGGTGGACAGGGGGTTCGTGGCTACACCTTC. Its protein product is CSGGQGVRGYTF. The chain links TRBV29-1 to TRBJ1-2; 10 bases are shared with TRBD1. V lost 7 bases, J lost 7 bases, and 6 bases stayed unmatched. This CDR3 region has 12 residues. CDR1 and CDR2 from the germline V gene are SQVTM and ANQGSEA.

The chain carries TRBV7-9 and TRBJ1-5, with TRBD1 as a possible D gene (5 bases). Germline CDR1 is SEHNR and CDR2 is FQNEAQ (reference sequence). The CDR3 consists of 13 residues. With 5 bases removed from V and 4 bases from J, the gap between germline ends came to 9 bases. CDR3 bases: TGTGCCAGCAGCCTCCAGGGAAATCAGCCCCAGCATTTT. Its translation is CASSLQGNQPQHF.

V usage is TRBV4-3 and J usage is TRBJ1-6; D is undetermined. The CDR3 has 15 amino acids. The germline V gene encodes CDR1 LGHNA and CDR2 YSLEER. V shed 0 bases and J shed 7 bases, with 10 bases lying between them. In DNA, the CDR3 is TGCGCCAGCAGCCAAGACCCTACGGAGAATTCACCCCTCCACTTT. Translating gives CASSQDPTENSPLHF.

The gene calls are TRBV27 and TRBJ1-2; 10 bases agree with TRBD1. Germline V lookup: CDR1 MNHEY, CDR2 SMNVEV (reference sequence). Trimming at V came to 2 bases and at J to 8 bases, leaving 11 bases not matched to a gene. The CDR3 is made up of 16 amino acids. The CDR3 reads CASSLDRDRGRQGYTF. The DNA for the CDR3 is TGTGCCAGCAGTTTAGATCGAGACAGGGGGCGTCAAGGCTACACCTTC.

This rearrangement joins TRBV7-2 to TRBJ1-6; TRBD1 matches 8 bases. V gave up 5 bases and J gave up 0 bases; unmatched junction bases: 6. CDR3 length equals 17 residues. The V gene's germline CDR1 is SGHTA and CDR2 FQGNSA. DNA of the CDR3: TGTGCCAGCAGCAGCCGGGACAGGAGCTCCTATAATTCACCCCTCCACTTT. The encoded protein is CASSSRDRSSYNSPLHF.